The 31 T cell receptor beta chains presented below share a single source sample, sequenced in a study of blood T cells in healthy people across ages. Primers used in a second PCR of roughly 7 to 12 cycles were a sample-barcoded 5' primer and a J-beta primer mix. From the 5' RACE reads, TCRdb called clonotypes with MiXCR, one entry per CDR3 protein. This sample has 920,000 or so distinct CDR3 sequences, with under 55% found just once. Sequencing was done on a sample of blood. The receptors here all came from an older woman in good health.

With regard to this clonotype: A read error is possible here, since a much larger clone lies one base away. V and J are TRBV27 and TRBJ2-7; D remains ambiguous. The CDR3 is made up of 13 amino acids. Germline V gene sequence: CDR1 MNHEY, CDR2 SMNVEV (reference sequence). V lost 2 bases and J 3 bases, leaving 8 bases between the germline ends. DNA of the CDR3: TGTGCCAGCAGTTTAACAGCGATCTACGAGCAGTACTTC. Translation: CASSLTAIYEQYF.

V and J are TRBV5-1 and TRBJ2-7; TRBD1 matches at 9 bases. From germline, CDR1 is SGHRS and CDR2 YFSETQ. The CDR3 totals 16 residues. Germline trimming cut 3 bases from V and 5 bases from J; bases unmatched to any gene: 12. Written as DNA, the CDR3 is TGCGCCAGCAGCTCCCACGGGACAGGGTATTTCGACGAGCAGTACTTC. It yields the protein CASSSHGTGYFDEQYF.

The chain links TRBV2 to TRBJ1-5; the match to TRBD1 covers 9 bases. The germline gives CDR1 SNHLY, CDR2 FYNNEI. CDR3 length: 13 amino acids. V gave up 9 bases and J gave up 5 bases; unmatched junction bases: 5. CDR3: CARGTGIDQPQHF. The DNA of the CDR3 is TGTGCCAGGGGGACAGGGATTGATCAGCCCCAGCATTTT.

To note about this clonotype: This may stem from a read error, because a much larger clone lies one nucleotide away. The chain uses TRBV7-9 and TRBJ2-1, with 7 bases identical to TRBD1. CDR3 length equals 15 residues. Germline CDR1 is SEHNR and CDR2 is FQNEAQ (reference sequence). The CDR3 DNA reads TGTGCCAGCAGCTTAGATGGACAGGAGCACAATGAGCGGTTCTTC. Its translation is CASSLDGQEHNERFF. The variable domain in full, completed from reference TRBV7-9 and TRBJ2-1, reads DTGVSQNPRHKITKRGQNVTFRCDPISEHNRLYWYRQTLGQGPEFLTYFQNEAQLEKSRLLSDRFSAERPKGSFSTLEIQRTEQGDSAMYLCASSLDGQEHNERFFGPGTRLTVL.

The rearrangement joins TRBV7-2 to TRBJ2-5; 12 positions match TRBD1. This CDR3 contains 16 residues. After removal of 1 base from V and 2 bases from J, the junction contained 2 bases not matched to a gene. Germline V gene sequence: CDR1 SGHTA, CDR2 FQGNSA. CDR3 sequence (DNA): TGTGCCAGCAGCTTAGTGGGACAGGGGGCTCAAGAGACCCAGTACTTC. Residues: CASSLVGQGAQETQYF. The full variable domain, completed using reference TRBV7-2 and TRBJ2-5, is GAGVSQSPSNKVTEKGKDVELRCDPISGHTALYWYRQSLGQGLEFLIYFQGNSAPDKSGLPSDRFSAERTGGSVSTLTIQRTQQEDSAVYLCASSLVGQGAQETQYFGPGTRLLVL.

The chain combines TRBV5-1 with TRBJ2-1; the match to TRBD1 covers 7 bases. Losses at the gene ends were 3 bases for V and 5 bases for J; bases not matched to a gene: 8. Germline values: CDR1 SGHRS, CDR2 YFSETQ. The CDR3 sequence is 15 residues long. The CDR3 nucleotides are TGCGCCAGCAGCTCCGGCCGGGACAGACACAATGAGCAGTTCTTC. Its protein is CASSSGRDRHNEQFF.

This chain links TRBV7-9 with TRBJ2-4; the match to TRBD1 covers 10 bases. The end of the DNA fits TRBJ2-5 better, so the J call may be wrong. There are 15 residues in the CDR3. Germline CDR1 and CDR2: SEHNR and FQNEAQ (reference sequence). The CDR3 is CASSPRGQGEETQYF. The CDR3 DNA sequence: TGTGCCAGCAGCCCCCGAGGACAGGGGGAAGAGACCCAGTACTTC.

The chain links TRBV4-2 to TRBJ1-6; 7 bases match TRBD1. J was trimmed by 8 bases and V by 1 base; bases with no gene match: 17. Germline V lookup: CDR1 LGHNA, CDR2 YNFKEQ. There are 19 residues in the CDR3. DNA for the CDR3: TGTGCCAGCAGCCAAGCGGTTCGGGACCTTGGGACAGCCGATTCACCCCTCCACTTT. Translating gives CASSQAVRDLGTADSPLHF.

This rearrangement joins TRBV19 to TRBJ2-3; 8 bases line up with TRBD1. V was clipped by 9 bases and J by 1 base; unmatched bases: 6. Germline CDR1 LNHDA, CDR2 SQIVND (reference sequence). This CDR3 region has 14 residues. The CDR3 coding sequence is TGTGCCAGCAACTCGGGACAGGGCACAGATACGCAGTATTTT. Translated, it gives CASNSGQGTDTQYF.

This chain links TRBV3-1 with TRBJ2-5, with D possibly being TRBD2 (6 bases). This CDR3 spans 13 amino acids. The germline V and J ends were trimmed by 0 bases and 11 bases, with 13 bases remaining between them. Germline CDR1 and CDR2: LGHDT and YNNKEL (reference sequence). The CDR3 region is CASSQDLSREQYF. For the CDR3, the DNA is TGTGCCAGCAGCCAAGATCTAAGTCGGGAGCAGTACTTC.

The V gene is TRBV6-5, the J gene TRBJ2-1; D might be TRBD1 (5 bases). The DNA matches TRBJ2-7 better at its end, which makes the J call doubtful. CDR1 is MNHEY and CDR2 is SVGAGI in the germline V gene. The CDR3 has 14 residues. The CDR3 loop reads CASSYTTVKDEQYF. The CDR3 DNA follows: TGTGCCAGCAGTTACACGACAGTTAAAGATGAGCAGTACTTC.

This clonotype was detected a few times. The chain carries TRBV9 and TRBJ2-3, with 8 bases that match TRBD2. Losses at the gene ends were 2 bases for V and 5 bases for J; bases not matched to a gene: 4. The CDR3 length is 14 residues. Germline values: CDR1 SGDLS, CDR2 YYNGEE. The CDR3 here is CASSVTSGVDTQYF. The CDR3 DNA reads TGTGCCAGCAGCGTCACTAGCGGAGTAGATACGCAGTATTTT. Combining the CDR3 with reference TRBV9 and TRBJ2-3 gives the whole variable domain DSGVTQTPKHLITATGQRVTLRCSPRSGDLSVYWYQQSLDQGLQFLIQYYNGEERAKGNILERFSAQQFPDLHSELNLSSLELGDSALYFCASSVTSGVDTQYFGPGTRLTVL.

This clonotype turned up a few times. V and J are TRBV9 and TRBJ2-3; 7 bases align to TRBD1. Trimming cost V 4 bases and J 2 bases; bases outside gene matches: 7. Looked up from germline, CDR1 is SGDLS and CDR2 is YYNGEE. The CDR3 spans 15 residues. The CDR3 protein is CASSPRDSHTDTQYF. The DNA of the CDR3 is TGTGCCAGCAGCCCACGGGACAGCCACACAGATACGCAGTATTTT.

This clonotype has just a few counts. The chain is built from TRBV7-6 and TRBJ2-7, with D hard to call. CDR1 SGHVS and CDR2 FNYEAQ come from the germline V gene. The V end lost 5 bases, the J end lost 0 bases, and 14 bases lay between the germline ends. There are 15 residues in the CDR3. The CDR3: CASSPTGRSSYEQYF. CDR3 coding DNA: TGTGCCAGCAGCCCTACTGGCAGGAGCTCCTACGAGCAGTACTTC.

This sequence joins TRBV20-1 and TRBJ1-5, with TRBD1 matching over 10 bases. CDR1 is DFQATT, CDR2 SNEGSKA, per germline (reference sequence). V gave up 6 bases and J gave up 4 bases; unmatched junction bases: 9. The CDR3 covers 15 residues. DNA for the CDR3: TGCAGTGCAAGGGACAGGGGAGAATGGAATCAGCCCCAGCATTTT. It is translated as CSARDRGEWNQPQHF.

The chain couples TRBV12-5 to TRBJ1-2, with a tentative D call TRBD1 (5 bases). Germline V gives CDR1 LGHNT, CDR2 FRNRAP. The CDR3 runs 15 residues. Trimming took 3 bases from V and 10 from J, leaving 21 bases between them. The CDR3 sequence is CASGFERGRHSVYTF. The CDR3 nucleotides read TGTGCTAGTGGTTTTGAGAGGGGCCGCCATTCTGTCTACACCTTC. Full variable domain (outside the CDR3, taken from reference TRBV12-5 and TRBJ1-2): DARVTQTPRHKVTEMGQEVTMRCQPILGHNTVFWYRQTMMQGLELLAYFRNRAPLDDSGMPKDRFSAEMPDATLATLKIQPSEPRDSAVYFCASGFERGRHSVYTFGSGTRLTVV.

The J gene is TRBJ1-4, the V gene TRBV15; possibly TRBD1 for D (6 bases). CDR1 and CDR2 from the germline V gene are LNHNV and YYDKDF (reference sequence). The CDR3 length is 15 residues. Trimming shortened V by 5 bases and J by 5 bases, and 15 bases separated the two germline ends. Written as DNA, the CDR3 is TGTGCCACCAGCGTCGATCCAGGGGAAAATGAAAAACTGTTTTTT. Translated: CATSVDPGENEKLFF.

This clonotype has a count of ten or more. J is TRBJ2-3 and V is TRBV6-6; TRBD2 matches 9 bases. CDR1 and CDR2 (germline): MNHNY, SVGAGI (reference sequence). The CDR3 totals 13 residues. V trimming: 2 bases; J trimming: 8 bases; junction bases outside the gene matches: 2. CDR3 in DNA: TGTGCCAGCAGTTACGAGGGACTAGCTACGCAGTATTTT. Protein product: CASSYEGLATQYF.

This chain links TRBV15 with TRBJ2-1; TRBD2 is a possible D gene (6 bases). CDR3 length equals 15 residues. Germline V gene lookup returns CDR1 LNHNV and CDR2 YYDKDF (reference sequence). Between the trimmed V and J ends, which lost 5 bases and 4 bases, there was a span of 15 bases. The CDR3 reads CATSYLVSGYNEQFF. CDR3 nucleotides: TGTGCCACCAGCTATTTGGTTAGCGGTTACAATGAGCAGTTCTTC.

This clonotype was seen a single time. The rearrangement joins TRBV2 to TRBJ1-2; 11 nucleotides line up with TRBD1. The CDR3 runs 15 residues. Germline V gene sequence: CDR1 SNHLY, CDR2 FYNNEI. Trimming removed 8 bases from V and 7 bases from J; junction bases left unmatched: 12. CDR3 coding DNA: TGTGCCAGCTCCCGACGAGGACAGGGGGCGGGTGGCTACACCTTC. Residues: CASSRRGQGAGGYTF. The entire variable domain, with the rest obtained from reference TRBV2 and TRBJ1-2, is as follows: EPEVTQTPSHQVTQMGQEVILRCVPISNHLYFYWYRQILGQKVEFLVSFYNNEISEKSEIFDDQFSVERPDGSNFTLKIRSTKLEDSAMYFCASSRRGQGAGGYTFGSGTRLTVV.

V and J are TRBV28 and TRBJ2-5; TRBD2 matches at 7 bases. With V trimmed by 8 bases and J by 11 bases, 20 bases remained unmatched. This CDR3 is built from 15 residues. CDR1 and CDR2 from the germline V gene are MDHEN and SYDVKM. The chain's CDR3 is CASLSWREPSDEQYF. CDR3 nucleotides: TGTGCCAGCCTCTCCTGGCGGGAGCCCTCTGATGAGCAGTACTTC.

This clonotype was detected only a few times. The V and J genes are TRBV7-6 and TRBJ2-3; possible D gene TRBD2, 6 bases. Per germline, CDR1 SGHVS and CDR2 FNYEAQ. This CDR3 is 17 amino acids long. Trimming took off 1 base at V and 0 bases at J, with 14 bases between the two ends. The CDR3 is CASSLEVGGESTDTQYF. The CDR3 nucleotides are TGTGCCAGCAGCTTAGAAGTCGGCGGGGAAAGCACAGATACGCAGTATTTT.

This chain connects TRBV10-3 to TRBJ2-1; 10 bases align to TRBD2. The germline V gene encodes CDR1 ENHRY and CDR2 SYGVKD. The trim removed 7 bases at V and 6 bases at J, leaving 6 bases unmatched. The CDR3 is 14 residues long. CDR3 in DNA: TGTGCCATCATCCTAGCGGGAGTCTGCAATGAGCAGTTCTTC. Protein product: CAIILAGVCNEQFF.

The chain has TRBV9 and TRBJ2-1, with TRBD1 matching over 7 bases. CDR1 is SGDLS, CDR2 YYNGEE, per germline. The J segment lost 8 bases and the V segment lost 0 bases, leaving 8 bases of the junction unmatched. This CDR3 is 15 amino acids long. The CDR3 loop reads CASSVAVGGMDEQFF. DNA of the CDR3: TGTGCCAGCAGCGTAGCTGTAGGGGGCATGGATGAGCAGTTCTTC. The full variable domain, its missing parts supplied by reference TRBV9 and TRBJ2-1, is DSGVTQTPKHLITATGQRVTLRCSPRSGDLSVYWYQQSLDQGLQFLIQYYNGEERAKGNILERFSAQQFPDLHSELNLSSLELGDSALYFCASSVAVGGMDEQFFGPGTRLTVL.

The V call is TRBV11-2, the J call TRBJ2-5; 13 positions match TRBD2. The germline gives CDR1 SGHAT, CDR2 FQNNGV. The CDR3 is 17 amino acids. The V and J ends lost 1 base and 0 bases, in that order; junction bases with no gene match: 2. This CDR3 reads CASSLALAGGNQETQYF. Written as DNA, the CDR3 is TGTGCCAGCAGCTTAGCACTAGCGGGAGGGAACCAAGAGACCCAGTACTTC.

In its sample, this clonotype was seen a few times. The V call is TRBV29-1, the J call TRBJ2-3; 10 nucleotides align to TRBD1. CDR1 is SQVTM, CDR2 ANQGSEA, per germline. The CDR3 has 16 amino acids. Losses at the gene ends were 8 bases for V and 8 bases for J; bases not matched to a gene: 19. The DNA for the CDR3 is TGCAGCTCTACCCCCTCCGGGACAGGGGATTTTGCTACGCAGTATTTT. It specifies CSSTPSGTGDFATQYF.

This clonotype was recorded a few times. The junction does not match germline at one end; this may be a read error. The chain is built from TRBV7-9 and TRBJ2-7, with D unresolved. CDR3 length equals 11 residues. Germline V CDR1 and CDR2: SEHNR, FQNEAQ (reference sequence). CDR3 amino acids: CTSSLDDEQYF. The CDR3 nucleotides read TGTACCAGCAGCTTAGACGACGAGCAGTACTTC. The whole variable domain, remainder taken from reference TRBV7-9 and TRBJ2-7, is DTGVSQNPRHKITKRGQNVTFRCDPISEHNRLYWYRQTLGQGPEFLTYFQNEAQLEKSRLLSDRFSAERPKGSFSTLEIQRTEQGDSAMYLCTSSLDDEQYFGPGTRLTVT.

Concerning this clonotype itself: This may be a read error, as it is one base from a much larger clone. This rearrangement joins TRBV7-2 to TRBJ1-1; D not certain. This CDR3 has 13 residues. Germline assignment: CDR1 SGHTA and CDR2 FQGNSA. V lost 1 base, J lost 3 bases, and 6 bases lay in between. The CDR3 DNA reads TGTGCCAGCAGCTTAGGGGTGTACACTGAAGCTTTCTTT. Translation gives CASSLGVYTEAFF.

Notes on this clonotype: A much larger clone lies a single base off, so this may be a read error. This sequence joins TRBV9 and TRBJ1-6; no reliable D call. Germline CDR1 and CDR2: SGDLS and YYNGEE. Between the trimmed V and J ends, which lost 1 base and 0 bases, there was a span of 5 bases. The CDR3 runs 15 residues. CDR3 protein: CASSVRSSYNSPLHF. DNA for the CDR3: TGTGCCAGCAGCGTAAGGAGCTCCTATAATTCACCCCTCCACTTT. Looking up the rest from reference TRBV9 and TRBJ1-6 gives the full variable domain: DSGVTQTPKHLITATGQRVTLRCSPRSGDLSVYWYQQSLDQGLQFLIQYYNGEERAKGNILERFSAQQFPDLHSELNLSSLELGDSALYFCASSVRSSYNSPLHFGNGTRLTVT.

The CDR3 is CAISGTGGSLSSYNEQFF. Written as DNA, the CDR3 is TGTGCCATCAGTGGCACGGGCGGGTCCTTAAGCTCCTACAATGAGCAGTTCTTC. The gene calls are TRBV10-3 and TRBJ2-1; the D gene is possibly TRBD2 (5 bases). Germline V lookup: CDR1 ENHRY, CDR2 SYGVKD. The CDR3 is 18 amino acids. With 4 bases removed from V and 0 bases from J, the gap between germline ends came to 19 bases.

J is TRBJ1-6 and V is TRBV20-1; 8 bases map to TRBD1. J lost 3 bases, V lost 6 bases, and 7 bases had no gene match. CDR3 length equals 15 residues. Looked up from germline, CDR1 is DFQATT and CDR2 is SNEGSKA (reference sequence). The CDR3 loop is CSAISGQGYNSPLHF. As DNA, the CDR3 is TGCAGTGCCATATCAGGACAGGGCTATAATTCACCCCTCCACTTT.